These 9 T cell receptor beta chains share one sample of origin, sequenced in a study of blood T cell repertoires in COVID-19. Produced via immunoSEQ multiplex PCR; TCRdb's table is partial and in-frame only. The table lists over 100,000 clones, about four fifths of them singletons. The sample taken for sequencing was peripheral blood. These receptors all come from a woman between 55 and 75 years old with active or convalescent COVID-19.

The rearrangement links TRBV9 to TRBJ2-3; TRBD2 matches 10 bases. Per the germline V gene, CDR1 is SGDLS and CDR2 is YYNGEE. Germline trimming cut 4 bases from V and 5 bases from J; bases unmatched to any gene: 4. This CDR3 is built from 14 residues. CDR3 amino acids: CASSTLAGVDTQYF. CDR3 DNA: TGTGCCAGCAGCACCCTAGCGGGAGTAGATACGCAGTATTTT.

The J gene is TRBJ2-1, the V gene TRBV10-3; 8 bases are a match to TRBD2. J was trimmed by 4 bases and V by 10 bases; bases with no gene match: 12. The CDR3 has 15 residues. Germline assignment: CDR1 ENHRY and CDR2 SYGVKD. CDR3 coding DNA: TGTGCCACCATCAGGAATAGCGGGACTTACAATGAGCAGTTCTTC. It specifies CATIRNSGTYNEQFF.

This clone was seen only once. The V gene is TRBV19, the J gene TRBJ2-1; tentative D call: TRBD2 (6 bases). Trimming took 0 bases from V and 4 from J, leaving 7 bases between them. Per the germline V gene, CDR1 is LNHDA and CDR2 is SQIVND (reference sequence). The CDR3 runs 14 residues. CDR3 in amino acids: CASSIEGGYNEQFF. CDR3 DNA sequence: TGTGCCAGTAGTATAGAGGGGGGATACAATGAGCAGTTCTTC.

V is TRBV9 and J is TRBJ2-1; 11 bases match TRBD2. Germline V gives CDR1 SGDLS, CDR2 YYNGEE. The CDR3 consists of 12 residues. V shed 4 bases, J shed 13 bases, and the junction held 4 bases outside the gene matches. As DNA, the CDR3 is TGTGCCAGCAGCAATAGCGGGAGGGAACAGTTCTTC. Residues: CASSNSGREQFF.

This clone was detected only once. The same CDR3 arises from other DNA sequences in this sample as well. The CDR3 sequence: CASSSGSPSNQPQHF. The CDR3 coding sequence is TGTGCCAGCAGCTCCGGGTCTCCCTCAAATCAGCCCCAGCATTTT. The chain uses TRBV6-2 or TRBV6-3 and TRBJ1-5; D is unclear. Trimming pared 6 bases from V and 4 bases from J, leaving 16 bases between. Germline assignment: CDR1 MNHEY and CDR2 SVGEGT. The CDR3 spans 15 residues.

The DNA of the CDR3 is TGTGCCACCAGTGCCCCCTTATCCACGGTCGTCCATTTAAATGAGCAGTTCTTC. Protein product: CATSAPLSTVVHLNEQFF. V gene TRBV24-1 combines with J gene TRBJ2-1, with D uncertain. V lost 5 bases and J lost 7, with 26 bases in between. CDR1 KGHDR and CDR2 SFDVKD come from the germline V gene. This CDR3 comprises 18 residues.

CDR3 sequence: CASRRETGSSYEQYF. In DNA, the CDR3 is TGTGCCAGCAGACGCGAGACAGGGAGCTCCTACGAGCAGTACTTC. This rearrangement joins TRBV6-5 to TRBJ2-7; 7 positions match TRBD1. This CDR3 is built from 15 residues. Germline V gene data show CDR1 as MNHEY and CDR2 as SVGAGI. The junction had 8 bases not matched to a gene; V was cut back by 6 bases and J by 0 bases.

The DNA of the CDR3 is TGTGCCAGCAGCTCATCAAGAGACACTGAAGCTTTCTTT. It encodes CASSSSRDTEAFF. The V and J genes are TRBV6-5 and TRBJ1-1, with D unresolved. The CDR3 length is 13 residues. Trimming pared 6 bases from V and 3 bases from J, leaving 11 bases between. CDR1 is MNHEY and CDR2 is SVGAGI in the germline V gene.

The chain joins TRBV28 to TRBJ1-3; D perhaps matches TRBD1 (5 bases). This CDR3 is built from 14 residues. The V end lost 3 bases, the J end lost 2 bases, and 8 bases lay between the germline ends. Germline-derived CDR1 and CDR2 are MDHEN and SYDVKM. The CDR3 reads CASSFRGTGNTIYF. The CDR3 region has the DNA TGTGCCAGCAGTTTTCGGGGGACTGGAAACACCATATATTTT.